These 17 T cell receptor beta chains were all obtained from the same sample, sequenced in a study of T cells after posttransplantation cyclophosphamide. The repertoire was sequenced with immunoSEQ multiplex PCR; TCRdb's copy has only in-frame clones and lacks some. The sample lists fewer than 30,000 clones; roughly 88% were seen once. Input material: PBMCs. All receptors derive from a woman aged 55 to 70 with a blood cancer, CMV-positive, and with a related stem cell donor.

The chain uses TRBV5-1 and TRBJ2-5; 11 nucleotides line up with TRBD2. Judging by the DNA end, TRBJ2-7 fits better; the J call may be wrong. The V gene's germline CDR1 is SGHRS and CDR2 YFSETQ. The CDR3 length is 18 residues. CDR3 in amino acids: CASSLAIAGGAAIHEQYF. CDR3 in DNA: TGCGCCAGCAGCTTGGCAATAGCGGGAGGGGCGGCAATCCACGAGCAGTACTTC.

The chain links TRBV25-1 to TRBJ1-5; D is perhaps TRBD1 (5 bases). The V gene lost 3 bases and the J gene lost 5 bases, with 11 bases spanning the gap. The germline CDR1 and CDR2 sequences are MGHDK and SYGVNS. The CDR3 is made up of 14 amino acids. CDR3 residues: CASSEVREDQPQHF. CDR3 nucleotides: TGTGCCAGCAGTGAGGTCAGGGAAGATCAGCCCCAGCATTTT.

The chain links TRBV5-1 to TRBJ1-1; the D is unclear. Germline-derived CDR1 and CDR2 are SGHRS and YFSETQ. V lost 0 bases to trimming and J lost 5 bases, with 11 bases between them. The CDR3 spans 14 residues. In DNA form, the CDR3 reads TGCGCCAGCAGCTTGGACAATACGGGAACTGAAGCTTTCTTT. It translates to CASSLDNTGTEAFF.

The genes are TRBV19 and TRBJ1-4; no firm D call. V gave up 5 bases and J gave up 10 bases, with 14 bases separating them. Germline V lookup: CDR1 LNHDA, CDR2 SQIVND (reference sequence). This CDR3 region has 13 residues. DNA of the CDR3: TGTGCCAGTAGTCCCGGCCCAAGAGGAAAACTGTTTTTT. This sequence encodes CASSPGPRGKLFF.

This clone was counted between two and nine times. J is TRBJ2-7 and V is TRBV4-1; the D is unclear. Germline-derived CDR1 and CDR2 are MGHRA and YSYEKL. Trimming pared 2 bases from V and 3 bases from J, leaving 5 bases between. The CDR3 has 12 residues. The CDR3 loop reads CASSQPHYEQYF. CDR3 nucleotide sequence: TGCGCCAGCAGCCAACCCCACTACGAGCAGTACTTC.

CDR3 bases: TGTGCCAGCAGGGTAACAGGGGGCCGAATCTCTGGGGCCAACGTCCTGACTTTC. Amino acids: CASRVTGGRISGANVLTF. This rearrangement joins TRBV5-4 to TRBJ2-6; 9 nucleotides match TRBD1. CDR3 size: 18 residues. V trimming: 5 bases; J trimming: 0 bases; junction bases outside the gene matches: 9. Germline V gene lookup returns CDR1 SGHNT and CDR2 YYREEE (reference sequence).

The chain is built from TRBV5-6 and TRBJ2-7; 13 bases line up with TRBD2. The CDR3 is 18 amino acids. V lost 2 bases, J lost 2 bases, and 10 bases stayed unmatched. CDR1 SGHDT and CDR2 YYEEEE come from the germline V gene. The CDR3 coding sequence is TGTGCCAGCAGCTTACCTGGGACTAGCGGGATAATGCCCTACGAGCAGTACTTC. This translates into CASSLPGTSGIMPYEQYF.

Sample share makes this clone medium-sized (0.01 to 0.1%). The chain uses TRBV19 and TRBJ2-1; a possible D gene is TRBD1 (5 bases). Germline V gene sequence: CDR1 LNHDA, CDR2 SQIVND (reference sequence). The V gene lost 2 bases and the J gene lost 4 bases, with 9 bases spanning the gap. This CDR3 is built from 14 residues. The CDR3 DNA sequence: TGTGCCAGTAGTATACAGGGTGATTACAATGAGCAGTTCTTC. This encodes CASSIQGDYNEQFF.

The rearrangement joins TRBV7-9 to TRBJ2-7; no clear D. Trimming shortened V by 3 bases and J by 2 bases, and 11 bases separated the two germline ends. This CDR3 is 14 amino acids long. Germline loops: CDR1 SEHNR, CDR2 FQNEAQ (reference sequence). The CDR3 region has the DNA TGTGCCAGCAGCTTCGATGCTAGTCCCTACGAGCAGTACTTC. Amino acids: CASSFDASPYEQYF.

The J gene is TRBJ2-2, the V gene TRBV6-5; 7 bases align to TRBD1. CDR1 MNHEY and CDR2 SVGAGI come from the germline V gene. Trimming cost V 4 bases and J 0 bases; bases outside gene matches: 5. CDR3 length: 16 amino acids. The CDR3 here is CASSLDRVSNTGELFF. The CDR3 DNA follows: TGTGCCAGCAGTTTAGACAGGGTATCGAACACCGGGGAGCTGTTTTTT.

V is TRBV30 and J is TRBJ1-2; 9 nucleotides line up with TRBD1. The CDR3 has 13 residues. CDR1 and CDR2 from the germline V gene are GTSNPN and SVGIG (reference sequence). The V segment lost 8 bases and the J segment 1 base; nucleotides outside the gene matches: 5. Here the CDR3 reads CARGQGLNYGYTF. The CDR3 DNA follows: TGTGCCAGGGGACAGGGCCTTAACTATGGCTACACCTTC.

The chain has TRBV10-2 and TRBJ2-3, with 9 positions matching TRBD2. Germline lookup yields CDR1 WSHSY and CDR2 SAAADI. The CDR3 has 16 amino acids. V gave up 8 bases and J gave up 4 bases; unmatched junction bases: 13. This chain's CDR3 is CASRGGLAGSSDTQYF. The CDR3 DNA sequence: TGCGCCAGCCGGGGGGGGCTAGCGGGAAGTTCAGATACGCAGTATTTT.

The chain couples TRBV7-2 to TRBJ2-7, with 13 bases that match TRBD2. The CDR3 covers 15 residues. Trimming took 4 bases from V and 3 from J; bases not matched to a gene: 3. Germline V gene sequence: CDR1 SGHTA, CDR2 FQGNSA. For the CDR3, the DNA is TGTGCCAGCAGCTCGGGACTAGCGGGATACTACGAGCAGTACTTC. It is translated as CASSSGLAGYYEQYF.

This clone has just one count. V and J are TRBV19 and TRBJ1-2; D not resolved. This CDR3 is built from 13 residues. V was trimmed by 7 bases and J by 0 bases, leaving 9 bases between them. Germline V gene sequence: CDR1 LNHDA, CDR2 SQIVND (reference sequence). CDR3 protein: CASNPQTNYGYTF. CDR3 coding DNA: TGTGCCAGTAATCCGCAGACTAACTATGGCTACACCTTC.

V usage is TRBV6-1 and J usage is TRBJ2-1; D may be TRBD2 (6 bases). Germline CDR1 and CDR2: MNHNS and SASEGT. V lost 2 bases to trimming and J lost 8 bases, with 10 bases between them. The CDR3 runs to 13 residues. The CDR3 region has the DNA TGTGCCAGCAGTGAAACTAGCATGTATGAGCAGTTCTTC. It yields the protein CASSETSMYEQFF.

This rearrangement joins TRBV30 to TRBJ2-2, with 8 positions matching TRBD2. CDR3 length: 16 residues. Per germline, CDR1 GTSNPN and CDR2 SVGIG (reference sequence). V shed 4 bases, J shed 3 bases, and the junction held 10 bases outside the gene matches. This CDR3 is CAWTELAGKYTGELFF. The CDR3 DNA follows: TGTGCCTGGACTGAATTAGCGGGAAAGTACACCGGGGAGCTGTTTTTT. Variable domain in full (rest from reference TRBV30 and TRBJ2-2): SQTIHQWPATLVQPVGSPLSLECTVEGTSNPNLYWYRQAAGRGLQLLFYSVGIGQISSEVPQNLSASRPQDRQFILSSKKLLLSDSGFYLCAWTELAGKYTGELFFGEGSRLTVL.

This chain joins TRBV18 and TRBJ2-1; TRBD2 matches 11 bases. J was trimmed by 0 bases and V by 4 bases; bases with no gene match: 2. CDR1 and CDR2 from the germline V gene are KGHSH and LQKENI. The CDR3 spans 16 residues. CDR3 sequence: CASSLSGRASYNEQFF. CDR3 in DNA: TGTGCCAGCTCACTTAGCGGGAGGGCCTCCTACAATGAGCAGTTCTTC.